One and the same sample provided the 14 T cell receptor beta chains below, sequenced in a study of regulatory T cells in long-lasting Graves disease. Both iRepertoire HTBI primers and Arm-PCR of CDR3 regions were used to build the TCR beta libraries. TCRdb reanalysed the multiplex PCR reads using MiXCR and keeps one entry per CDR3 protein. Of roughly 510,000 distinct CDR3 sequences listed, about 16% are singletons. Time point indicated: newly diagnosed GD, antithyroid drugs for less than 3 months. PBMCs provided the RNA from which the TCR library was made. The sample was also reused in another study, on T cells in Graves' hyperthyroidism and ophthalmopathy.

The sample in question was peripheral blood mononuclear cells (PBMCs), obtained at new diagnosis, from a patient treated with antithyroid drugs. The receptor set was obtained from a man aged 18 to 30 with Graves disease.

J is TRBJ1-5 and V is TRBV15; D perhaps matches TRBD1 (5 bases). Deletions cut 5 bases from V and 1 base from J, with 9 bases between. The length of the CDR3 is 14 residues. The V gene's germline CDR1 is LNHNV and CDR2 YYDKDF (reference sequence). Here the CDR3 reads CATSGSGSNQPQHF. The CDR3 DNA is TGTGCCACCAGCGGCTCAGGGAGCAATCAGCCCCAGCATTTT.

This clonotype came up a few times. V gene TRBV29-1 combines with J gene TRBJ2-7; TRBD2 matches at 8 bases. The trim removed 8 bases at V and 3 bases at J, leaving 6 bases unmatched. The CDR3 totals 12 residues. Germline V gene lookup returns CDR1 SQVTM and CDR2 ANQGSEA. CDR3 sequence: CSIRLASYEQYF. In DNA form, the CDR3 reads TGCAGCATTCGACTAGCGAGCTACGAGCAGTACTTC.

This clonotype was recorded many times. The V call is TRBV2, the J call TRBJ2-1, with no clear D. This CDR3 is built from 13 residues. The germline V gene has CDR1 SNHLY and CDR2 FYNNEI. The V end lost 1 base, the J end lost 4 bases, and 5 bases lay between the germline ends. The CDR3: CASSEERYNEQFF. CDR3 nucleotides: TGTGCCAGCAGTGAAGAGAGGTACAATGAGCAGTTCTTC.

This rearrangement joins TRBV9 to TRBJ1-1; no clear D gene. V was trimmed by 4 bases and J by 1 base, leaving 14 bases between them. Per germline, CDR1 SGDLS and CDR2 YYNGEE. This CDR3 has 15 amino acids. CDR3 protein: CASSPFGKGNTEAFF. CDR3 in DNA: TGTGCCAGCAGCCCTTTTGGCAAGGGGAACACTGAAGCTTTCTTT.

This sequence joins TRBV29-1 and TRBJ1-2, with a possible D match to TRBD1 (5 bases). This CDR3 is built from 12 residues. Germline CDR1 reads SQVTM; CDR2 reads ANQGSEA. The V and J ends lost 4 bases and 7 bases respectively, with 13 bases between them. CDR3 in amino acids: CSVGTRGVGYTF. In DNA form, the CDR3 reads TGCAGCGTTGGTACACGGGGGGTTGGCTACACCTTC.

This clonotype has at least ten counts. This rearrangement joins TRBV12-3 or TRBV12-4 to TRBJ1-4, with D perhaps TRBD1 (5 bases). Deletions cut 7 bases from V and 6 bases from J, with 15 bases between. CDR3 size: 14 residues. The CDR3 is CASTPGRGHEKLFF. In nucleotides, the CDR3 is TGTGCCAGCACCCCGGGAAGGGGCCATGAAAAACTGTTTTTT.

This clonotype occurred a few times. This rearrangement joins TRBV4-1 to TRBJ1-4; D is uncertain. CDR3 length: 16 amino acids. The V gene lost 3 bases and the J gene lost 0 bases, with 11 bases spanning the gap. Germline V gene data show CDR1 as MGHRA and CDR2 as YSYEKL. CDR3 DNA sequence: TGCGCCAGCAGCCAGCTTCGGCTTGCAACTAATGAAAAACTGTTTTTT. Translation: CASSQLRLATNEKLFF.

The sample holds many counts of this clonotype. The rearrangement joins TRBV6-1 to TRBJ2-5, with D possibly being TRBD1 or TRBD2 (5 bases each). The germline V and J ends were trimmed by 4 bases and 7 bases, with 22 bases remaining between them. There are 16 residues in the CDR3. The V gene's germline CDR1 is MNHNS and CDR2 SASEGT. CDR3 residues: CASSGSRTGTVRTQYF. In nucleotides, the CDR3 is TGTGCCAGCAGTGGAAGTAGGACTGGGACGGTTAGGACCCAGTACTTC.

This clonotype was counted many times. The chain links TRBV7-3 to TRBJ2-3, with D possibly matching TRBD1 (5 bases). The V end lost 3 bases, the J end lost 2 bases, and 15 bases lay between the germline ends. This CDR3 region has 16 residues. Germline assignment: CDR1 SGHTA and CDR2 FQGTGA. Written as DNA, the CDR3 is TGTGCCAGCAGCTTCGACAGTCCCCAGGCCACAGATACGCAGTATTTT. This translates into CASSFDSPQATDTQYF. Complete variable domain (other parts from reference TRBV7-3 and TRBJ2-3): GAGVSQTPSNKVTEKGKYVELRCDPISGHTALYWYRQSLGQGPEFLIYFQGTGAADDSGLPNDRFFAVRPEGSVSTLKIQRTERGDSAVYLCASSFDSPQATDTQYFGPGTRLTVL.

About this clonotype itself: This could be a read error, since a much larger clone is one nucleotide away. The genes are TRBV12-3 or TRBV12-4 and TRBJ2-2, with D possibly being TRBD1 (6 bases). This CDR3 has 15 amino acids. The germline V and J ends were trimmed by 7 bases and 4 bases, with 16 bases remaining between them. The CDR3 reads CASNRDNSPTGELFF. The CDR3 DNA follows: TGTGCCAGCAACCGGGACAACAGTCCCACCGGGGAGCTGTTTTTT.

The rearrangement joins TRBV30 to TRBJ1-4, with D perhaps matching TRBD1 (5 bases). This CDR3 contains 15 residues. V was trimmed by 2 bases and J by 0 bases, leaving 10 bases between them. The germline CDR1 and CDR2 sequences are GTSNPN and SVGIG (reference sequence). CDR3 protein: CAWSWGKATNEKLFF. CDR3 bases: TGTGCCTGGAGTTGGGGGAAGGCAACTAATGAAAAACTGTTTTTT.

This clonotype came up a few times. The junction shows a germline mismatch at one end, possibly a read error. This chain uses TRBV20-1 with TRBJ2-5, with 10 bases matching TRBD2. From germline, CDR1 is DFQATT and CDR2 SNEGSKA (reference sequence). The CDR3 spans 14 residues. The DNA for the CDR3 is TGCAGTGCTAGAGACGGTAGCGGGAGGCCTTGGCTCCTCTTC. It translates to CSARDGSGRPWLLF.

This chain uses TRBV28 with TRBJ2-1; 8 bases are a match to TRBD2. V was clipped by 8 bases and J by 0 bases; unmatched bases: 9. CDR1 MDHEN and CDR2 SYDVKM come from the germline V gene. CDR3 length equals 16 residues. The DNA of the CDR3 is TGTGCCAGCGGGCTGGGTAGCGGGGACTCCTACAATGAGCAGTTCTTC. It yields the protein CASGLGSGDSYNEQFF.

This clonotype was picked up many times. V is TRBV12-3 or TRBV12-4 and J is TRBJ2-2; TRBD2 aligns across 10 bases. V lost 4 bases and J lost 9; bases outside the gene matches: 14. This CDR3 region has 17 residues. CDR3: CASSYRRLVAGGRELFF. CDR3 nucleotides: TGTGCCAGCAGTTACCGGCGGTTGGTAGCGGGAGGTCGGGAGCTGTTTTTT.